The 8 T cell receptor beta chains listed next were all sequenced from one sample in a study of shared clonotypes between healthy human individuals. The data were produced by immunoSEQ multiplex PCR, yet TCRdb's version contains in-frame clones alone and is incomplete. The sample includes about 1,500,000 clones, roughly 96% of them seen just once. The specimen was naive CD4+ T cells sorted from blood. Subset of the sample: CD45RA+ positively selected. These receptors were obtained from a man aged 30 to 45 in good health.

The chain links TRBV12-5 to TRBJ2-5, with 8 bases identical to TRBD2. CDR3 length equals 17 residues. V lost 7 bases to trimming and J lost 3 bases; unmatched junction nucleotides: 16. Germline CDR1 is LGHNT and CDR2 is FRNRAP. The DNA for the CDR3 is TGTGCTAGTGCCCCGGTACCGGGACTAGATATTAAAGAGACCCAGTACTTC. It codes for CASAPVPGLDIKETQYF.

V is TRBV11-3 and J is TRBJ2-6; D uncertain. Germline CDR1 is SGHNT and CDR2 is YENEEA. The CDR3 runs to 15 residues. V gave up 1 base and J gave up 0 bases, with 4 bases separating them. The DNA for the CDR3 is TGTGCCAGCAGCTTAGGTGTCTCTGGGGCCAACGTCCTGACTTTC. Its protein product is CASSLGVSGANVLTF.

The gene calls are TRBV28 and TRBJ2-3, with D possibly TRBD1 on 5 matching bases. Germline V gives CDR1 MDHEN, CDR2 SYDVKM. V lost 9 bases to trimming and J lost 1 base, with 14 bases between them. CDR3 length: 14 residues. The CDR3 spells CASVWGAGTDTQYF. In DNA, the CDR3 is TGTGCCAGTGTTTGGGGCGCAGGCACAGATACGCAGTATTTT.

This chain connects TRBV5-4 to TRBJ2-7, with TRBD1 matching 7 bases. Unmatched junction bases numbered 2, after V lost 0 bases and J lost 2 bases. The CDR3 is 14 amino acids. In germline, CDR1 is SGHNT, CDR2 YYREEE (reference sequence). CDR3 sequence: CASSLVGQPYEQYF. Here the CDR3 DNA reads TGTGCCAGCAGCTTGGTGGGACAGCCCTACGAGCAGTACTTC.

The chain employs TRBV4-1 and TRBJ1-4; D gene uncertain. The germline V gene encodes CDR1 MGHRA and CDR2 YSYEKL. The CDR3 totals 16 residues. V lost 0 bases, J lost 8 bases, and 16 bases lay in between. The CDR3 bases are TGCGCCAGCAGCCAAGAAGTAGCCCTCTTAGGGGAAAAACTGTTTTTT. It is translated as CASSQEVALLGEKLFF.

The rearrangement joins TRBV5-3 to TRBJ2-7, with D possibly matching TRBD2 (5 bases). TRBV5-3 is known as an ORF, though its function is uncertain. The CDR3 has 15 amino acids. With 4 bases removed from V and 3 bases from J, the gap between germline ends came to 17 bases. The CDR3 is CARSEMTDDYYEQYF. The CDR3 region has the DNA TGTGCCAGAAGCGAAATGACTGATGACTACTACGAGCAGTACTTC.

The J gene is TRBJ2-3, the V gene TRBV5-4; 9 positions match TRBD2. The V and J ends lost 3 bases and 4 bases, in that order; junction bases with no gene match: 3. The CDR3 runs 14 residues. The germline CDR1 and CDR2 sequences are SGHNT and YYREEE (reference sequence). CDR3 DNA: TGTGCCAGCAGCTCTAGCGGGACCGCAGATACGCAGTATTTT. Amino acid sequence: CASSSSGTADTQYF.

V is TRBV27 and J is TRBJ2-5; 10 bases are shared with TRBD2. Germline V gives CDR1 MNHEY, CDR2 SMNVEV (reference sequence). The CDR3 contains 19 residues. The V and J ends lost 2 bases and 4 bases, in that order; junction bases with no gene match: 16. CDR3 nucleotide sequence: TGTGCCAGCAGTTTAAAAAGGACTAGCGGACGCGATCAGACAGAGACCCAGTACTTC. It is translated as CASSLKRTSGRDQTETQYF.